One T cell receptor (beta chain) is described in this entry. Its antigen remains unknown. These data originate in a study of cytotoxic CD8 clonotypes in ibrutinib-treated CLL. Whole-study results and caveats: Ibrutinib response saw clonality rise, and progression saw it return toward baseline.

Repertoires were generated with immunoSEQ multiplex PCR, while TCRdb's copy carries only in-frame clones and drops some. Here the sample spans 250,000 to 350,000 clones, less than 85% being singletons. This clonotype originated in a human donor with chronic lymphocytic leukemia. The source material was PBMCs, sampled at disease progression, from a patient treated with ibrutinib.

The CDR3 DNA reads as TGCAGCGTTGAAGTCAGGGGGCATACTAATGAAAAACTGTTTTTT. Translating it yields CSVEVRGHTNEKLFF. The J gene is TRBJ1-4, the V gene TRBV29-1; 8 nucleotides agree with TRBD1. This CDR3 spans 15 amino acids. With 1 base clipped from V and 2 bases from J, the junction kept 3 bases outside the gene matches. The germline gives CDR1 SQVTM, CDR2 ANQGSEA.